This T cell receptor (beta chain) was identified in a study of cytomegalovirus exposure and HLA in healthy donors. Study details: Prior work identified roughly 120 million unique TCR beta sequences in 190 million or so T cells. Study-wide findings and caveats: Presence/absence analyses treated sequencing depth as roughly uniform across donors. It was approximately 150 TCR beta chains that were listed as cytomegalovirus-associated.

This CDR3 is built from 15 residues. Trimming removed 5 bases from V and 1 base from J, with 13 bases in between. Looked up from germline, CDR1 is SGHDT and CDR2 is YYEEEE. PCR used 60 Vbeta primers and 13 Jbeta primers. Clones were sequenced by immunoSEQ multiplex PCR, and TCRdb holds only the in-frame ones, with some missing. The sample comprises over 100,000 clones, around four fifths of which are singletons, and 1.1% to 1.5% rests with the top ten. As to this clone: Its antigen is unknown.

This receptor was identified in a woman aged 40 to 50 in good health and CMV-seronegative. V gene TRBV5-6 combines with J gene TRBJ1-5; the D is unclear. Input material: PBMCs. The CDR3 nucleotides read TGTGCCAGCAGAACGTGGGAGGGAAGCAATCAGCCCCAGCATTTT. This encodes CASRTWEGSNQPQHF.